The 18 T cell receptor beta chains below come from one sample, sequenced in a study of blood T cells in healthy people across ages. Then a second PCR, running roughly 6 to 12 cycles, was carried out with a sample-barcoded 5' primer and a J-beta primer mix. TCRdb reprocessed the 5' RACE reads with MiXCR, giving one entry per CDR3 protein. The sample contains 1.5 million to 2 million distinct CDR3 sequences, 30% to 35% of which appear only once. The sequencing sample was made of blood. The receptors originated from a woman younger than 45 in good health.

This clonotype was seen many times. The chain is built from TRBV29-1 and TRBJ2-7, with 7 bases lining up with TRBD1. The CDR3 consists of 17 residues. The V and J ends lost 0 bases and 4 bases, in that order; junction bases with no gene match: 15. CDR1 is SQVTM, CDR2 ANQGSEA, per germline. CDR3 in DNA: TGCAGCGTTGAAGACCTTAACGCCGTGACAGGGCTATACGAGCAGTACTTC. It specifies CSVEDLNAVTGLYEQYF.

The chain recombines TRBV6-5 with TRBJ2-5, with TRBD2 matching over 8 bases. Germline CDR1 MNHEY, CDR2 SVGAGI. Trimming at V came to 7 bases and at J to 5 bases, leaving 6 bases not matched to a gene. The CDR3 has 13 residues. The CDR3 is CASMAGGRETQYF. The CDR3 nucleotides are TGTGCCAGCATGGCGGGAGGCAGGGAGACCCAGTACTTC.

The chain is built from TRBV7-3 and TRBJ2-2; 9 bases agree with TRBD2. V shed 0 bases and J 1 base; nucleotides not matched to a gene: 6. The CDR3 runs to 18 residues. Germline V gene sequence: CDR1 SGHTA, CDR2 FQGTGA. CDR3: CASSLTSAGGRNTGELFF. CDR3 DNA: TGTGCCAGCAGCTTAACGTCGGCGGGAGGGAGGAACACCGGGGAGCTGTTTTTT.

On this clonotype itself: A read error may produce the germline difference seen at one junction end. The genes are TRBV5-1 and TRBJ2-1, with a possible D match to TRBD1 (6 bases). This CDR3 region has 14 residues. In germline, CDR1 is SGHRS, CDR2 YFSETQ. The DNA of the CDR3 is TGCGCCAGCAGCTTGGTACAGGGATACAATGAGCCGTTCTTC. It translates to CASSLVQGYNEPFF.

This chain joins TRBV5-1 and TRBJ2-3; 8 bases are a match to TRBD1. Losses at the gene ends were 6 bases for V and 4 bases for J; bases not matched to a gene: 7. Germline V gene sequence: CDR1 SGHRS, CDR2 YFSETQ. The CDR3 contains 14 residues. Here the CDR3 reads CASKRQGQADTQYF. The CDR3 nucleotides are TGCGCCAGCAAGCGACAGGGGCAGGCAGATACGCAGTATTTT.

CDR3 DNA: TGCGCCAGCAGCCAAAGGCCACTCAGGGACACTGAAGCTTTCTTT. Its translation is CASSQRPLRDTEAFF. This sequence joins TRBV4-1 and TRBJ1-1; D may be TRBD1 (5 bases). This CDR3 contains 15 residues. The V end was cut by 2 bases, the J end by 3 bases, with 13 bases between. CDR1 and CDR2 from the germline V gene are MGHRA and YSYEKL.

The chain links TRBV30 to TRBJ1-2; D is unclear. Trimming removed 4 bases from V and 4 bases from J, with 7 bases in between. Germline V gene data show CDR1 as GTSNPN and CDR2 as SVGIG (reference sequence). CDR3 size: 11 residues. The CDR3 protein is CAWIQTYGYTF. The CDR3 bases are TGTGCCTGGATCCAAACCTATGGCTACACCTTC.

This clonotype has a handful of counts. The chain carries TRBV20-1 and TRBJ2-7; 7 bases are shared with TRBD2. The trim removed 6 bases at V and 3 bases at J, leaving 8 bases unmatched. CDR3 length equals 13 residues. CDR1 is DFQATT, CDR2 SNEGSKA, per germline (reference sequence). CDR3 region: CSAGNLAVYEQYF. Here the CDR3 DNA reads TGCAGTGCCGGCAACCTAGCGGTCTACGAGCAGTACTTC.

Note on this clonotype: A much larger clone lies one base from this, so it may be a read error. The chain has TRBV28 and TRBJ2-3; possible D gene TRBD2, 5 bases. Germline V gives CDR1 MDHEN, CDR2 SYDVKM. The CDR3 is 15 amino acids. The CDR3 region is CASSAGPRDTDAQYF. The CDR3 nucleotides are TGTGCCAGCAGCGCGGGCCCAAGAGACACAGATGCGCAGTATTTT.

This clonotype was detected many times. The rearrangement joins TRBV9 to TRBJ2-7; 9 bases match TRBD1. CDR3 length: 15 residues. CDR1 and CDR2 (germline): SGDLS, YYNGEE. Germline trimming cut 4 bases from V and 5 bases from J; bases unmatched to any gene: 10. The CDR3 spells CASSPSGTGSNEQYF. The CDR3 DNA reads TGTGCCAGCAGCCCCTCCGGGACAGGGTCAAACGAGCAGTACTTC. Using reference TRBV9 and TRBJ2-7 for the parts outside the CDR3, the full variable domain is DSGVTQTPKHLITATGQRVTLRCSPRSGDLSVYWYQQSLDQGLQFLIQYYNGEERAKGNILERFSAQQFPDLHSELNLSSLELGDSALYFCASSPSGTGSNEQYFGPGTRLTVT.

This clonotype has just a few counts. J is TRBJ2-3 and V is TRBV9, with D possibly being TRBD2 (5 bases). Trimming removed 4 bases at V and 4 bases at J, with 16 bases between. The CDR3 length is 15 residues. Germline CDR1 reads SGDLS; CDR2 reads YYNGEE. As DNA, the CDR3 is TGTGCCAGCAGCTCATGGACTGTTGGGGCAGATACGCAGTATTTT. It yields the protein CASSSWTVGADTQYF.

The genes are TRBV20-1 and TRBJ2-3, with D tentatively TRBD1 or TRBD2 (5 bases each). This CDR3 region has 11 residues. Germline CDR1 and CDR2: DFQATT and SNEGSKA (reference sequence). The CDR3 bases are TGCAGGTGGGGGATCACAGATACGCAGTATTTT. Amino acids: CRWGITDTQYF.

This clonotype turned up a few times. The J gene is TRBJ2-7, the V gene TRBV13, with a tentative D call TRBD1 (5 bases). This CDR3 is 15 amino acids long. Germline CDR1 and CDR2: PRHDT and FYEKMQ (reference sequence). Trimming left V 2 bases short and J 2 bases short, with 13 bases between. CDR3: CASSLMGPGAYEQYF. The CDR3 nucleotides read TGTGCCAGCAGCTTAATGGGGCCAGGAGCCTACGAGCAGTACTTC.

The gene calls are TRBV18 and TRBJ2-1; D might be TRBD1 (6 bases). There are 14 residues in the CDR3. The V end lost 5 bases, the J end lost 5 bases, and 13 bases lay between the germline ends. In germline, CDR1 is KGHSH, CDR2 LQKENI. CDR3 region: CASSWTAANNEQFF. The CDR3 DNA reads as TGTGCCAGCTCATGGACAGCAGCCAACAATGAGCAGTTCTTC.

There are many counts of this clonotype. This sequence joins TRBV25-1 and TRBJ2-1; no reliable D call. The CDR3 has 13 residues. The V end was cut by 4 bases, the J end by 8 bases, with 12 bases between. Germline CDR1 reads MGHDK; CDR2 reads SYGVNS. The CDR3 bases are TGTGCCAGCAGTGGAGCTAACCAGGATGAGCAGTTCTTC. Translating gives CASSGANQDEQFF.

The chain carries TRBV5-1 and TRBJ2-7; D might be TRBD1 or TRBD2, each matching 5 bases. V shed 0 bases and J shed 5 bases, with 12 bases lying between them. This CDR3 has 14 residues. Germline V gene data show CDR1 as SGHRS and CDR2 as YFSETQ. The CDR3 region is CASSLAGRPDEQYF. CDR3 nucleotides: TGCGCCAGCAGCTTGGCGGGACGCCCGGACGAGCAGTACTTC.

Ten or more counts support this clonotype. The V call is TRBV20-1, the J call TRBJ2-3, with 12 bases fitting TRBD2. Trimming at V came to 6 bases and at J to 5 bases, leaving 3 bases not matched to a gene. CDR3 length: 13 residues. In germline, CDR1 is DFQATT, CDR2 SNEGSKA (reference sequence). Here the CDR3 DNA reads TGCAGTGCAACGGGACTAGCGGGAGATACGCAGTATTTT. Its translation: CSATGLAGDTQYF.

The genes are TRBV5-1 and TRBJ1-4; TRBD1 matches at 7 bases. The germline gives CDR1 SGHRS, CDR2 YFSETQ. The CDR3 runs 14 residues. Trimming at V came to 1 base and at J to 10 bases, leaving 7 bases not matched to a gene. The DNA for the CDR3 is TGCGCCAGCAGCTTGAGGGGGCAGAGCGGAAAACTGTTTTTT. Residues: CASSLRGQSGKLFF.